This T cell receptor beta chain was sequenced for a study of T cell responses to AZD1222 COVID-19 vaccine. Regarding the study as a whole: Baseline seropositivity occurred in only 5 or 6 AZD1222 recipients.

The CDR3 covers 15 residues. Germline CDR1 SGHDT, CDR2 YYEEEE. V lost 1 base, J lost 0 bases, and 7 bases lay in between. Only in-frame clones appear in the TCRdb table, and some are missing; sequencing was by immunoSEQ multiplex PCR. Of about 180,000 clones detected, about nine tenths appear once; the ten largest clones hold roughly 3.1%. On this clone itself: Its antigen is still unknown.

The source of this sequence is an adult in good health. The genes are TRBV5-6 and TRBJ2-2; D tentatively fits TRBD1 or TRBD2 (5 bases each). The specimen comprised peripheral blood, sampled on day 0 of AZD1222 vaccination. For the CDR3, the DNA is TGTGCCAGCAGCTTGCTGGGACCGAACACCGGGGAGCTGTTTTTT. It specifies CASSLLGPNTGELFF.